A selection of T cell receptor beta chains follows, all from one sample in a study of blood T cell repertoires in COVID-19. Sequencing used immunoSEQ multiplex PCR; TCRdb keeps in-frame clones, though not all of them. The data hold some 250,000 clones, with 88% observed a single time. Sequencing used peripheral blood. Source of these receptors: a woman aged 40 to 50 who had recovered from COVID-19. Both conserved end residues are part of each CDR3. A D gene is named only where the DNA matches it firmly. The size entry is marked missing in some rows and otherwise reads once, few, many or a size class.

v_call: TRBV9
clone_size: -
j_call: TRBJ2-5
d_call: TRBD1
cdr3_aa: CASSPQGGSETQYF
cdr3_nt: TGTGCCAGCAGCCCCCAAGGGGGCTCGGAGACCCAGTACTTC

v_call: TRBV10-3
clone_size: once
j_call: TRBJ2-3
d_call: TRBD2
cdr3_aa: CAISDPRGGSGTDTQYF
cdr3_nt: TGTGCCATCAGTGACCCGCGGGGGGGGAGCGGGACAGATACGCAGTATTTT

v_call: TRBV7-2
clone_size: once
j_call: TRBJ2-5
d_call: TRBD2
cdr3_aa: CASSADGRPGETQYF
cdr3_nt: TGTGCCAGCAGCGCTGACGGGAGGCCGGGGGAGACCCAGTACTTC

v_call: TRBV9
clone_size: -
j_call: TRBJ2-7
d_call: -
cdr3_aa: CASSPLRGGPYEQYF
cdr3_nt: TGTGCCAGCAGCCCCCTGAGGGGGGGCCCCTACGAGCAGTACTTC

v_call: TRBV6-2/TRBV6-3
clone_size: -
j_call: TRBJ2-1
d_call: TRBD2
cdr3_aa: CASSYWGLAGEQFF
cdr3_nt: TGTGCCAGCAGTTACTGGGGACTAGCGGGGGAGCAGTTCTTC

v_call: TRBV29-1
clone_size: -
j_call: TRBJ1-2
d_call: TRBD1
cdr3_aa: CSAGQGLSGYTF
cdr3_nt: TGCAGTGCGGGACAGGGGCTCAGTGGCTACACCTTC

v_call: TRBV11-3
clone_size: -
j_call: TRBJ2-5
d_call: -
cdr3_aa: CASSPTVGTQYF
cdr3_nt: TGTGCCAGCAGCCCTACCGTTGGGACCCAGTACTTC

v_call: TRBV5-4
clone_size: -
j_call: TRBJ1-2
d_call: -
cdr3_aa: CASRGGRQFGYTF
cdr3_nt: TGTGCCAGCAGGGGGGGGCGGCAGTTTGGCTACACCTTC

v_call: TRBV7-9
clone_size: -
j_call: TRBJ1-3
d_call: -
cdr3_aa: CASSGARVSSGNTIYF
cdr3_nt: TGTGCCAGCAGCGGGGCTCGAGTCAGCTCTGGAAACACCATATATTTT

v_call: TRBV19
clone_size: once
j_call: TRBJ2-5
d_call: TRBD2
cdr3_aa: CASSIVHGRGTSGETQYF
cdr3_nt: TGTGCCAGTAGTATAGTGCACGGGAGGGGGACTAGCGGAGAGACCCAGTACTTC

v_call: TRBV10-3
clone_size: -
j_call: TRBJ2-2
d_call: TRBD1
cdr3_aa: CAISDRDRDNTGELFF
cdr3_nt: TGTGCCATCAGTGACAGGGACAGGGACAACACCGGGGAGCTGTTTTTT

v_call: TRBV18
clone_size: -
j_call: TRBJ1-1
d_call: TRBD1
cdr3_aa: CASSPLRQGTEAFF
cdr3_nt: TGTGCCAGCTCACCACTACGACAGGGGACTGAAGCTTTCTTT

v_call: TRBV6-5
clone_size: -
j_call: TRBJ2-7
d_call: TRBD1
cdr3_aa: CASMGQGAPVSF
cdr3_nt: TGTGCCAGCATGGGACAGGGGGCCCCGGTCAGCTTC

v_call: TRBV15
clone_size: -
j_call: TRBJ1-2
d_call: -
cdr3_aa: CATSRDGAPYGYTF
cdr3_nt: TGTGCCACCAGCAGAGATGGGGCCCCCTATGGCTACACCTTC

v_call: TRBV6-5
clone_size: -
j_call: TRBJ1-1
d_call: -
cdr3_aa: CASSYLGLHTEAFF
cdr3_nt: TGTGCCAGCAGTTACTTGGGACTTCACACTGAAGCTTTCTTT

v_call: TRBV29-1
clone_size: -
j_call: TRBJ1-2
d_call: -
cdr3_aa: CSVWAGPNYGYTF
cdr3_nt: TGCAGCGTGTGGGCAGGCCCGAACTATGGCTACACCTTC

v_call: TRBV21-1
clone_size: -
j_call: TRBJ2-3
d_call: -
cdr3_aa: CASSPGTDTQYF
cdr3_nt: TGTGCCAGCAGCCCAGGAACAGATACGCAGTATTTT

v_call: TRBV19
clone_size: -
j_call: TRBJ1-6
d_call: TRBD1
cdr3_aa: CASGITGGNSPLHF
cdr3_nt: TGTGCCAGTGGAATAACAGGGGGGAATTCACCCCTCCACTTT

v_call: TRBV5-1
clone_size: -
j_call: TRBJ2-7
d_call: -
cdr3_aa: CASSSPGGGPYEQYF
cdr3_nt: TGCGCCAGCAGCTCCCCGGGGGGCGGGCCCTACGAGCAGTACTTC

v_call: TRBV12-3/TRBV12-4
clone_size: -
j_call: TRBJ1-6
d_call: -
cdr3_aa: CASSRGVNSPLHF
cdr3_nt: TGTGCCAGCAGTCGGGGTGTAAATTCACCCCTCCACTTT

v_call: TRBV9
clone_size: -
j_call: TRBJ1-2
d_call: -
cdr3_aa: CASSVGGGRGYTF
cdr3_nt: TGTGCCAGCAGCGTAGGGGGGGGCCGTGGCTACACCTTC

v_call: TRBV24-1
clone_size: -
j_call: TRBJ1-2
d_call: TRBD1
cdr3_aa: CATSDSFPGTGNYGYTF
cdr3_nt: TGTGCCACCAGTGACTCCTTCCCCGGGACAGGGAACTATGGCTACACCTTC

v_call: TRBV7-2
clone_size: -
j_call: TRBJ2-3
d_call: TRBD2
cdr3_aa: CASAPGGALRSTDTQYF
cdr3_nt: TGTGCCAGCGCGCCCGGGGGGGCTTTGCGGAGCACAGATACGCAGTATTTT

v_call: TRBV18
clone_size: -
j_call: TRBJ2-5
d_call: -
cdr3_aa: CASSPPRGSGQETQYF
cdr3_nt: TGTGCCAGCTCACCACCCCGGGGTAGCGGCCAAGAGACCCAGTACTTC

v_call: TRBV29-1
clone_size: -
j_call: TRBJ2-5
d_call: -
cdr3_aa: CSVDGSQETQYF
cdr3_nt: TGCAGCGTTGACGGGTCCCAAGAGACCCAGTACTTC

v_call: TRBV10-3
clone_size: -
j_call: TRBJ1-2
d_call: -
cdr3_aa: CAISAGQGGPGGYTF
cdr3_nt: TGTGCCATCAGTGCCGGCCAAGGGGGACCGGGGGGCTACACCTTC

v_call: TRBV3-1/TRBV3-2
clone_size: -
j_call: TRBJ1-1
d_call: -
cdr3_aa: CASSQDGLGVNTEAFF
cdr3_nt: TGTGCCAGCAGCCAAGATGGGCTAGGGGTGAACACTGAAGCTTTCTTT

v_call: TRBV5-6
clone_size: -
j_call: TRBJ1-1
d_call: -
cdr3_aa: CASSLGAGLKAFF
cdr3_nt: TGTGCCAGCAGCTTGGGGGCTGGGCTTAAGGCTTTCTTT

v_call: TRBV30
clone_size: -
j_call: TRBJ1-4
d_call: -
cdr3_aa: CAWSGGVRQGEKLFF
cdr3_nt: TGTGCCTGGAGTGGCGGGGTTCGGCAGGGTGAAAAACTGTTTTTT

v_call: TRBV2
clone_size: -
j_call: TRBJ1-5
d_call: -
cdr3_aa: CASTRIGGALNQPQHF
cdr3_nt: TGTGCCAGCACCCGAATCGGAGGGGCCCTAAATCAGCCCCAGCATTTT

v_call: TRBV9
clone_size: -
j_call: TRBJ1-3
d_call: TRBD1
cdr3_aa: CASSPGTGDKGNTIYF
cdr3_nt: TGTGCCAGCAGCCCTGGGACAGGGGATAAGGGAAACACCATATATTTT

v_call: TRBV7-2
clone_size: -
j_call: TRBJ2-5
d_call: -
cdr3_aa: CASSEGGMAGARETQYF
cdr3_nt: TGTGCCAGCAGCGAGGGGGGAATGGCGGGAGCGCGGGAGACCCAGTACTTC

v_call: TRBV29-1
clone_size: -
j_call: TRBJ1-2
d_call: -
cdr3_aa: CSVPGQNYGYTF
cdr3_nt: TGCAGCGTCCCCGGACAGAACTATGGCTACACCTTC

v_call: TRBV19
clone_size: -
j_call: TRBJ2-7
d_call: -
cdr3_aa: CASSRWRNSYEQYF
cdr3_nt: TGTGCCAGTAGTAGGTGGCGGAACTCCTACGAGCAGTACTTC

v_call: TRBV9
clone_size: -
j_call: TRBJ2-1
d_call: -
cdr3_aa: CASSPAANRYNEQFF
cdr3_nt: TGTGCCAGCAGCCCGGCGGCGAACCGATACAATGAGCAGTTCTTC

v_call: TRBV6-6
clone_size: -
j_call: TRBJ1-5
d_call: -
cdr3_aa: CASSPPGVGGVNSNQPQHF
cdr3_nt: TGTGCCAGCAGTCCCCCGGGGGTCGGGGGGGTAAATAGCAATCAGCCCCAGCATTTT

v_call: TRBV24-1
clone_size: -
j_call: TRBJ2-1
d_call: -
cdr3_aa: CATSAEGAVYNEQFF
cdr3_nt: TGTGCCACCAGTGCGGAGGGGGCGGTTTACAATGAGCAGTTCTTC

v_call: TRBV6-2/TRBV6-3
clone_size: -
j_call: TRBJ2-2
d_call: TRBD2
cdr3_aa: CASSYSGLVAGELFF
cdr3_nt: TGTGCCAGCAGTTACTCGGGACTAGTCGCCGGGGAGCTGTTTTTT